This entry is about one T cell receptor (beta chain). The specificity of this receptor is unknown. Per-base quality was not reported, and no clone a single base away is much larger than it. This sample was taken from a study of cytomegalovirus exposure and HLA in healthy donors (dated by TCRdb to about 2017). Background on the whole study: In an earlier analysis of some 610 of the donors, less than 350 Gb of sequence data and 120 million or so unique TCR beta sequences from some 170 million T cells were reported. Roughly five DR-DQ haplotypes were treated as single units for association and clustering because of strong linkage in the cohort. An early release that covered roughly 600 HLA-typed donors contained 300 to 350 gigabases of sequencing data and tens of millions of unique TCR sequences. The study was designed to test whether signatures of past pathogen exposure could be identified by cataloging public T cell receptors. The study combined high-throughput TCR immunosequencing, statistical association of individual TCRs with disease status, and machine learning to predict cytomegalovirus infection status. The number of typed donors differed by locus: roughly 620-630 for A, B, C, DRB1 and DQB1; 522 for DQA1; over 600 for DPA1; and 400 to 480 for DPB1. The T cell repertoires of 670 or so subjects were profiled by immunosequencing and related to cytomegalovirus serostatus. In a later genetic analysis, genome-wide SNP genotypes for about 55% of the roughly 700 donors were used, and that subset was treated as a discovery cohort. Alongside the repertoire data, information on donor age, sex, ethnicity and CMV serostatus was compiled. Across 398 genotyped donors of the cohort, an average of approximately 240,000 unique TCR beta nucleotide sequences per donor were sequenced, and around 20% of those sequences were non-productive. Every discovery cohort repertoire had been produced on one sequencing platform. In an earlier analysis of a few hundred of the donors, high-throughput TCR beta sequencing was used to judge whether each TCR beta V gene segment behaved as functional or pseudogenic. Of the roughly 400 genotyped donors, 65% to 90% fell in the genetic ancestry cluster associated with self-reported Caucasian donors. In the later analysis, no new phenotypic data were used to find candidate immune exposures; instead, reliance was placed on TCR beta sequences and their occurrence across donors. Class I and class II HLA loci were covered by the typing at four-digit resolution. Besides the first cohort of more than 650 subjects, a separate validation cohort made up of over a hundred different subjects was used. A later analysis re-analyzed previously published TCR beta repertoires from 500 to 700 donors and added high-resolution HLA genotyping to study TCR occurrence patterns. General conclusions and limits of the study: A later analysis reported that several top co-occurrence clusters appeared linked to parvovirus B19, influenza, CMV and Epstein-Barr virus. Strong co-occurrence of HLA alleles, especially DR and DQ, made assigning TCR associations to individual alleles difficult. In an earlier analysis of 587 of the donors, most TCR beta V segments appeared in productive rearrangements about 87% or about 30% of the time, broadly matching IMGT annotations. The cohort was sequenced for TCR beta chains only, and without alpha or paired-chain data the features that could be detected were limited. Because counts were too low, 15 to 20 rarely observed V segments, including chromosome 9 orphons, were left out of the earlier analysis of some 600 of the donors. Most TCR sequences were observed very rarely across donors, whereas some public TCRs were present in many individuals. The classifier was reported to diagnose cytomegalovirus status with high specificity and sensitivity in both the original cohort and the validation cohort. A later analysis associated 15,000 to 20,000 TCR beta sequences with specific HLA alleles at a false discovery rate of 0.05. In the study, about 150 TCR beta chains were listed as associated with cytomegalovirus. Correlated functional status among segregating V segments might reflect linkage disequilibrium, but an unknown experimental factor could not be ruled out. Because HLA typing was unavailable for some donors at each locus, only the typed subset was used in association tests. In vitro tests confirmed that three of the cytomegalovirus-associated TCR beta chains recognize cytomegalovirus antigens. Immune exposure information for the cohort was limited to CMV serostatus. In a later analysis, the rate of TCR association differed among HLA loci, with DRB1 alleles having the most associated TCRs and HLA-C alleles having the fewest. A group of highly shared sequence variants was considered likely to be a technical artifact of the sequencing pipeline. According to the authors, the approach could potentially be generalized to other disease states and immunological phenotypes. Compared with the roughly 670-donor mean, donors in an Asian-associated ancestry cluster had fewer N-insertions in productive TCRs, according to a later genetic analysis. V-gene and J-gene trimming of TCR beta chains was associated with a missense DCLRE1C variant in a later genetic analysis, and the association was replicated in an independent cohort. In a later analysis, HLA-associated TCR beta chains showed more clonal expansion and lower generation probabilities than non-associated chains that were equally common. The 87-base-pair reads could not distinguish some IMGT-functional V segments, including TRBV6-2 and TRBV6-3, so those segments were excluded. In a later analysis, most CMV-associated TCR beta chains were found to appear HLA-restricted, with HLA associations seemingly driven largely by CMV exposure. The presence/absence analyses assumed that sequencing depth was roughly uniform across donors, and that assumption may not be true. A further reported finding was that TCR beta sequences accurately predicted the HLA-A and HLA-B alleles for most subjects in the first cohort.

To prepare the library, the immunoSEQ multiplex PCR assay was applied. For the multiplex PCR, a mixture combining 60 forward primers for TCR Vbeta segments and 13 reverse primers for TCR Jbeta segments was used. A multiplex PCR assay on genomic DNA amplified the CDR3 region of rearranged TCR beta genes. Amplified TCR beta libraries were sequenced as 87-base-pair reads on the Illumina HiSeq System. For the original study's pipeline: A later analysis counted about 80 million unique TCR beta chains across the 700 or so repertoires, and some 11 million of these chains were shared by at least two donors. Raw reads were error-corrected and collapsed into unique sequences with a nearest-neighbor algorithm that merged closely related sequences to remove PCR and sequencing errors. To assign V, D and J gene segments, CDR3 sequences were aligned to IMGT reference sequences. For a sequence to be retained, at least a six-nucleotide match to both a V gene segment and a J gene segment was required. Rearrangements were called productive when the CDR3 lacked stop codons and stayed in frame with V and J; all others were non-productive. CDR3 was defined by IMGT convention, running from the second conserved V-encoded cysteine to the conserved J-encoded phenylalanine. Sequences without an unambiguous match to a single V gene segment were excluded from the earlier analysis of about 640 of the donors. An earlier analysis of 500 to 700 of the donors classified V segments as functional when productive rearrangements were above 56.7% and as segregating when the standard deviation between donors was above 5%. A statistical classification framework was built for diagnosing cytomegalovirus status from the catalog of TCR beta chain sequences. A later analysis assigned V and J genes by comparing TCR nucleotide sequences with IMGT/GENE-DB human TR gene sequences. A later analysis assigned CDR3 sequences and most-parsimonious VDJ recombination scenarios with the TCRdist pipeline. A later analysis defined each TCR beta chain by its CDR3 amino acid sequence plus V-gene family, and excluded reads lacking a unique V-gene family. As a way to deal with suspected cross-contamination and a sequencing artifact, a later analysis dropped roughly 600 nucleotide sequences that were highly shared and had low generation probability. In a later analysis, a clonal expansion index for each public chain was calculated from normalized within-repertoire ranks of inferred template counts. Generation probabilities in a later analysis came from a VDJ recombination model fitted to out-of-frame rearrangements, and those results were checked against IGoR. In a later analysis, hypergeometric tests were used to score TCR-TCR, TCR-HLA and TCR-CMV co-occurrence, with a repertoire-size bias correction applied to TCR pairs. In a later analysis, false discovery rates were estimated by permuting HLA or CMV assignments 20 times. A later analysis grouped co-occurring TCRs with DBSCAN, adding TCRdist sequence similarity when clustering within HLA-allele-positive subsets. Co-occurrence clustering excluded repertoires with fewer than 30,000 or more than 120,000 public chains, plus five with anomalous nucleotide sharing. The clones in this table, taken by TCRdb from immuneACCESS, are in-frame only. Not every clone is retained; where verified, under half of the shortfall comes from an unresolved V gene, and the cause of the rest is unknown. The V and J calls and clone size come from that table; D and trimming were worked out from the DNA. Present in this sample are roughly 220,000 clones, roughly four fifths of which were seen just once. The leading ten clones occupy 2.5% to 3.5% of the sample.

V sheds 10 bases and J sheds 0 bases, leaving 18 bases between their ends. The cysteine opens and the phenylalanine closes a CDR3 of 15 amino acids. Solely the CDR3 DNA is kept, with 45 bases framed from the first base. Taken from the germline V gene (reference sequence), the CDR1 and CDR2 loops are MNHNY and SVGAGI. In total, just over 650 healthy bone marrow donors made up the cohort. At the time of sampling, all cohort members were nominally healthy, though unrecorded immune exposures were likely present. The donor was CMV seronegative and belonged to the group of 350 to 400 seronegative cohort members. A peripheral blood sample was collected from each donor, and TCR beta sequencing was performed on peripheral blood mononuclear cells. The Qiagen DNeasy Blood Extraction Kit was used to extract genomic DNA from the blood cell samples.

The material sequenced was PBMCs. The sequence was collected from a woman aged 40 to 50 in good health and CMV-seronegative. The chain couples TRBV6-6 to TRBJ2-5; no D segment can be confidently identified. The CDR3 loop reads CATKSRPGYQETQYF. The sequenced DNA: TGTGCCACGAAAAGCCGCCCCGGGTACCAAGAGACCCAGTACTTC.